The present T cell receptor (beta chain) was sequenced within a study of early T cells in non-severe SARS-CoV-2 infection. Across the study: Bulk RNA taken from unsorted whole blood was sequenced, leaving chains unpaired. Study outcomes and limitations: Anti-spike CD8 specificities were favored by VDJdb matching, whose results missed private and CD4 specificities.

Germline V gene data show CDR1 as MNHEY and CDR2 as SVGEGT. The junction had 8 bases not matched to a gene; V was cut back by 6 bases and J by 6 bases. The CDR3 is 14 amino acids. Unique molecular identifiers were attached to individual cDNA molecules. Using its own MiXCR run on the 5' RACE reads, TCRdb lists one record per CDR3 protein. The profile covers 80,000 to 95,000 distinct CDR3 sequences, with 14% appearing a single time and roughly 11% taken by the ten largest. Remarks on this clonotype: Its target is not known.

Sequences were obtained from whole blood. This TCR came from an adult who was a healthcare worker with PCR-confirmed SARS-CoV-2 infection or an uninfected control (not recorded which). The genes are TRBV6-2 or TRBV6-3 and TRBJ1-5, with 7 bases identical to TRBD1. The CDR3 reads CASRPDRVGQPQHF. CDR3 DNA: TGTGCCAGCAGGCCCGACAGGGTCGGTCAGCCCCAGCATTTT.